The T cell receptor (beta chain) described here comes from a study of cytomegalovirus exposure and HLA in healthy donors. The overall study: HLA-typed donors were the source of tens of millions of unique TCRs held in an early data release. Of some 410 genotyped donors, roughly 81% grouped in the Caucasian-associated ancestry cluster. Study results and limitations: In presence/absence analyses, roughly uniform sequencing depth across donors was assumed. Altogether, 150 to 200 TCR beta chains were recorded as cytomegalovirus-associated.

The CDR3 spans 13 residues. Germline CDR1 is SGHTA and CDR2 is FQGNSA. V was clipped by 6 bases and J by 7 bases; unmatched bases: 8. PCR amplification relied on 60 Vbeta primers (plus 13 Jbeta primers). Sequenced by immunoSEQ multiplex PCR; TCRdb stores in-frame clones only, minus some. There are about 120,000 clones in the sample; roughly 87% occur only once, and 1.5% lies in the top ten. There are a few counts of this clone. What it recognizes is unknown. The sample comprised PBMCs. The TCR sequence derives from a woman aged 18 to 35 in good health and CMV-seronegative. The chain joins TRBV7-2 to TRBJ2-7, with 8 nucleotides matching TRBD1. The CDR3 coding sequence is TGTGCCAGCAGACCTCGGACAGGGCATGAGCAGTACTTC. Translating gives CASRPRTGHEQYF.